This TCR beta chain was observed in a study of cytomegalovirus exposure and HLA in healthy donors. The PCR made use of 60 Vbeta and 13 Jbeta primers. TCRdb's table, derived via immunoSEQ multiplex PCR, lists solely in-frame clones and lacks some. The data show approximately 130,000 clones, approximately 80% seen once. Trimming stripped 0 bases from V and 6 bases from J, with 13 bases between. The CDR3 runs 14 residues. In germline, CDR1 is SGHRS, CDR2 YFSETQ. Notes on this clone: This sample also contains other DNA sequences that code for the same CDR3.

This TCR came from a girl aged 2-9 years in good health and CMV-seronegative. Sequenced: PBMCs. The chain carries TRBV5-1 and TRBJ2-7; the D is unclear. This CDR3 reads CASSLALALSEQYF. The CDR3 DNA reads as TGCGCCAGCAGCTTGGCCCTGGCATTATCCGAGCAGTACTTC. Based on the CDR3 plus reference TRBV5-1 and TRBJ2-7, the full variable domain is KAGVTQTPRYLIKTRGQQVTLSCSPISGHRSVSWYQQTPGQGLQFLFEYFSETQRNKGNFPGRFSGRQFSNSRSEMNVSTLELGDSALYLCASSLALALSEQYFGPGTRLTVT.